Detailed here is one T cell receptor beta chain. Enrolled through a virtual design, the participants were between roughly 18 and 90 years of age and came from under 25 US areas. Categorization into cohorts depended on clinical history that participants reported. The data were obtained in a study of blood T cell repertoires in COVID-19. Background on the study: COVID-19 samples collected from the United States, Italy and Spain covered acute and convalescent phases. The cDNA or gDNA used as material had been derived from T cells, B-cell-depleted T cells, or PBMCs.

Sequenced by immunoSEQ multiplex PCR; TCRdb stores in-frame clones only, minus some. The sample holds roughly 74,000 clones, roughly 89% seen once. The CDR3 contains 12 residues. The ends were cut back, 3 bases at V and 6 bases at J, with 5 bases in the middle. The chain is built from TRBV12-3 or TRBV12-4 and TRBJ2-2; D uncertain. The TCR comes from a woman aged 45-60 years with acute COVID-19. The source material was PBMCs or T cells enriched from blood (not recorded which). The chain's CDR3 is CASSFFPGELFF. CDR3 coding DNA: TGTGCCAGCAGTTTCTTTCCCGGGGAGCTGTTTTTT.